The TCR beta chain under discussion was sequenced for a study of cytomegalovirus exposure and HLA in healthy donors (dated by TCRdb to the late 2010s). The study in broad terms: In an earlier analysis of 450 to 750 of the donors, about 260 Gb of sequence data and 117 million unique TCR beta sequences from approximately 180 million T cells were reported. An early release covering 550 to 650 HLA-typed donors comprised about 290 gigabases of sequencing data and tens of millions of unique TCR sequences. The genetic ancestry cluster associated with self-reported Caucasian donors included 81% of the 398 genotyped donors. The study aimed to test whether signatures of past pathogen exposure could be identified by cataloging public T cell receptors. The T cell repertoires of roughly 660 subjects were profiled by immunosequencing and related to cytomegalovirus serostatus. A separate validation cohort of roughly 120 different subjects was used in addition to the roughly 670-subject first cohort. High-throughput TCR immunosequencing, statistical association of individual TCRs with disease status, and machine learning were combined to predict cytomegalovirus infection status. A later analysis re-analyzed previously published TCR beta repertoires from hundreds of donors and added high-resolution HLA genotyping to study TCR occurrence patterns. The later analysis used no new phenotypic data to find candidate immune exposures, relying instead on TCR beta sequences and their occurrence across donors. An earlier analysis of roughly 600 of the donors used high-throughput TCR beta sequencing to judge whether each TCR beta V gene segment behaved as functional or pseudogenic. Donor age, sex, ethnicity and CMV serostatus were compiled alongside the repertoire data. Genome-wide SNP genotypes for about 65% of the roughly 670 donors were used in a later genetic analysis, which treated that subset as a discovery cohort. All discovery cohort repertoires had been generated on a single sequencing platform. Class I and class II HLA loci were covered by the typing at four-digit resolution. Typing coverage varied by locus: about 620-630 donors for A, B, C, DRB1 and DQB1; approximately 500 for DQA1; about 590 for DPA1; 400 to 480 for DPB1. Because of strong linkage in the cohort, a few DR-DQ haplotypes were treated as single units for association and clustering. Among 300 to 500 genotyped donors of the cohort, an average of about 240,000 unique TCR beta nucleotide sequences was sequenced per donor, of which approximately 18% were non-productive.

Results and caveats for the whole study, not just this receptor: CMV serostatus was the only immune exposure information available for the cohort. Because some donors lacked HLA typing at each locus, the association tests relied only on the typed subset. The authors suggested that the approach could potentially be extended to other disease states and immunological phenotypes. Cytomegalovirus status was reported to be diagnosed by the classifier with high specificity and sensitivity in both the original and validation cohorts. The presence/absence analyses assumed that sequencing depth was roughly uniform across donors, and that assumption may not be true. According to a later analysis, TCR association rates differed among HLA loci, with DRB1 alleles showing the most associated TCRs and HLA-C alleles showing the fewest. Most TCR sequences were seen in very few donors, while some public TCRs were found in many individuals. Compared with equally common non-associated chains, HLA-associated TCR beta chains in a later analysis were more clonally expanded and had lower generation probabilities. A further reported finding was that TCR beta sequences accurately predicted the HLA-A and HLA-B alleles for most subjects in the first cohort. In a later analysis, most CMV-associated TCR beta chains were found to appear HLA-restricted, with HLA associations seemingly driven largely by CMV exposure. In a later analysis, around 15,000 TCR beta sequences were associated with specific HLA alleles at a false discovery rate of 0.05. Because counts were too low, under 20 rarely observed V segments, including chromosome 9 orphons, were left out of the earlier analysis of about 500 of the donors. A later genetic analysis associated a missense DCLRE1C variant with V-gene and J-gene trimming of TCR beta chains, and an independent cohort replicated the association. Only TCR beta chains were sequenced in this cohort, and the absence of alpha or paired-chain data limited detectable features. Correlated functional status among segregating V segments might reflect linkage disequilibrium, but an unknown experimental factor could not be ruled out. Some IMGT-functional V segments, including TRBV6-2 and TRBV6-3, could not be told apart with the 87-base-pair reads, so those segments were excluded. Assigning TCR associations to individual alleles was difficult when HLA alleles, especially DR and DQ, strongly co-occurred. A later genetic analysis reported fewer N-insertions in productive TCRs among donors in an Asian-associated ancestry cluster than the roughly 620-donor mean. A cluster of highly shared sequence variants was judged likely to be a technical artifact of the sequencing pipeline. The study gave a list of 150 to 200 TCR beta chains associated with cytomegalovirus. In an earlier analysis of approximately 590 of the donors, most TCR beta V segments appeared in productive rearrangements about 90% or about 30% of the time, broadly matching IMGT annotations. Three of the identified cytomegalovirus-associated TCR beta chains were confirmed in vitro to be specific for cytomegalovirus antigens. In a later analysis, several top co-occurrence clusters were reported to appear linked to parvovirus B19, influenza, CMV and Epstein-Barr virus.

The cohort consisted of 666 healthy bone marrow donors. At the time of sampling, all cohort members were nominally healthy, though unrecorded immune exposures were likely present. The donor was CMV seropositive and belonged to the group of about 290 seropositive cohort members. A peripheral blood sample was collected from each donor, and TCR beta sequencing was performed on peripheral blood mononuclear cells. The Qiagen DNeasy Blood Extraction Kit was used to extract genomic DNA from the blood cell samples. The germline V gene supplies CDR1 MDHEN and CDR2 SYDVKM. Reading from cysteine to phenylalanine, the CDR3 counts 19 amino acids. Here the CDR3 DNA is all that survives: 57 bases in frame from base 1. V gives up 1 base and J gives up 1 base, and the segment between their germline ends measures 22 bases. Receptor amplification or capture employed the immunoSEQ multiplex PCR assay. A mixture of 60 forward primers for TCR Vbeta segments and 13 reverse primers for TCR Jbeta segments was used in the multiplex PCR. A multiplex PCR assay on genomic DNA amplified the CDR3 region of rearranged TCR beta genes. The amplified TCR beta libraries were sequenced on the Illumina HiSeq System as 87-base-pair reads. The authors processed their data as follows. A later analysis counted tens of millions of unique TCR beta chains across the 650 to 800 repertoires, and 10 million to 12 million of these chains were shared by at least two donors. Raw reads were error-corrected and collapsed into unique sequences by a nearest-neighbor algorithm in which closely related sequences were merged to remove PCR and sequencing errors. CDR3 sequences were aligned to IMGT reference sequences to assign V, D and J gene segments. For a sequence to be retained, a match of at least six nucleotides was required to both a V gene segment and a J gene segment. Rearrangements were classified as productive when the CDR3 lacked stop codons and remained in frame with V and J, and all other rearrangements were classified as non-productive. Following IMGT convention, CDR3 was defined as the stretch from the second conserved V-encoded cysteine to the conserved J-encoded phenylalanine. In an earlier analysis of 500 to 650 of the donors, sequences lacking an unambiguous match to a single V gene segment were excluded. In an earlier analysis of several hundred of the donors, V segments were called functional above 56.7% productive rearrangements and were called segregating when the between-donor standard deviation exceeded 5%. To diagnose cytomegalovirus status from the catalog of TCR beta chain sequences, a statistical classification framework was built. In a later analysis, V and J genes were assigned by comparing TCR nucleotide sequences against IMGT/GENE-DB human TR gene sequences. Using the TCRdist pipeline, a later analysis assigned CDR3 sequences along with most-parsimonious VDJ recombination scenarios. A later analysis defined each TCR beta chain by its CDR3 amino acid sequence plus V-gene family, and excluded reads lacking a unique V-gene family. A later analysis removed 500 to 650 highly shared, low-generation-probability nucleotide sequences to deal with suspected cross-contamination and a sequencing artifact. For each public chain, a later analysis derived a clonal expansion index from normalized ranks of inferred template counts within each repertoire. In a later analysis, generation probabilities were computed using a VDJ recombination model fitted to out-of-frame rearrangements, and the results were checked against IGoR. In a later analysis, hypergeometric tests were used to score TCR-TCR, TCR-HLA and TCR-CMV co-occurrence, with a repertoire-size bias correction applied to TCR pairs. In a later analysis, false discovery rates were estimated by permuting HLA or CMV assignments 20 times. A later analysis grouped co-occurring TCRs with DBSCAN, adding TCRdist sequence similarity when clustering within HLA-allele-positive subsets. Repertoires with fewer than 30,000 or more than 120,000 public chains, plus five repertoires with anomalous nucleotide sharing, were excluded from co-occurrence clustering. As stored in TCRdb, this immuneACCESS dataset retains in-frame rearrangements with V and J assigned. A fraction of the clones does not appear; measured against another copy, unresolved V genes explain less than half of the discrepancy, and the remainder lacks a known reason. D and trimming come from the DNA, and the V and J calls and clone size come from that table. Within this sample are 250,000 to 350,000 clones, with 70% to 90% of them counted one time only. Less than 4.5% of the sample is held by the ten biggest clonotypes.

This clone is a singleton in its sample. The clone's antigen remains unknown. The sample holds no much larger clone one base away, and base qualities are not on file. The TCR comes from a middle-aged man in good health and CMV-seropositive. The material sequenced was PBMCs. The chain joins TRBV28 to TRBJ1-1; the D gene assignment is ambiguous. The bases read TGTGCCAGCAGTTTATATTCCCCTGGACTCCTGAGAGCGAACACTGAAGCTTTCTTT. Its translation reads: CASSLYSPGLLRANTEAFF.